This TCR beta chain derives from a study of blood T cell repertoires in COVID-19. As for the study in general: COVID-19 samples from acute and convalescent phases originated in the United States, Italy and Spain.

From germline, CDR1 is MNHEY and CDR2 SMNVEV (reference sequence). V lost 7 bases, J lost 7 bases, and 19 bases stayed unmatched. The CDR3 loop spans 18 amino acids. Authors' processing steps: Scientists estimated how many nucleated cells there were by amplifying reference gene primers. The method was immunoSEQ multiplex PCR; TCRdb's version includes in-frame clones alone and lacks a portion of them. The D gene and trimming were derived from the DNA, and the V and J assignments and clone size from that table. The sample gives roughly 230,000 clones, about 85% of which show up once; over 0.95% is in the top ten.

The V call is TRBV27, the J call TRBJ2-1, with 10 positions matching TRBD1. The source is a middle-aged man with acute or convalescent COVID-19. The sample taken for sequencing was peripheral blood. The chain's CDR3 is CASNRQGAGKGLGNEQFF. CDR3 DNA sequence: TGTGCCAGCAACCGACAGGGGGCAGGCAAGGGGTTGGGTAATGAGCAGTTCTTC.